The rows below give T cell receptor beta chains drawn from one sample of a study of blood T cell repertoires in COVID-19. TCRdb's table, derived via immunoSEQ multiplex PCR, lists solely in-frame clones and lacks some. The profile shows over 25,000 clones, approximately 83% of them singletons. The specimen sequenced was peripheral blood. These receptor sequences come from a woman aged 60-70 years with active COVID-19. Both conserved end residues are part of each CDR3. The order of the fields is D gene, J gene, V gene, clone size, CDR3 DNA, CDR3 protein. D genes are given only for firm matches. Only some rows state a clone size, as once, few, many or a class for expanded clones.

NA TRBJ2-7 TRBV6-5 NA TGTGCCAGCCGGGGAGGGACAGGCCGCTACGAGCAGTACTTC CASRGGTGRYEQYF
NA TRBJ2-1 TRBV7-6 NA TGTGCCAGCAGCTTGGGTCGAGGGCCTTACAATGAGCAGTTCTTC CASSLGRGPYNEQFF
TRBD1 TRBJ1-6 TRBV6-5 NA TGTGCCAGCAGTTACCTCAGGGGGGCCTATAATTCACCCCTCCACTTT CASSYLRGAYNSPLHF
TRBD1 TRBJ2-1 TRBV19 NA TGTGCCAGTAGTCCCCAGACAGGGGGGCTTAATGAGCAGTTCTTC CASSPQTGGLNEQFF
NA TRBJ2-2 TRBV5-1 NA TGCGCCAGCAGCTTGCGGACTATAAACACCGGGGAGCTGTTTTTT CASSLRTINTGELFF
TRBD2 TRBJ2-2 TRBV5-4 NA TGTGCCAGCAGCCCCGGGACTAGGAGTGCCGGGGAGCTGTTTTTT CASSPGTRSAGELFF
TRBD1 TRBJ1-3 TRBV28 NA TGTGCCAGCAGTTTCGGAGGGGGCGGAAACACCATATATTTT CASSFGGGGNTIYF
NA TRBJ1-2 TRBV2 NA TGTGCCAGCAGTGGGGGCAGGGCTAACTATGGCTACACCTTC CASSGGRANYGYTF
NA TRBJ2-7 TRBV10-3 NA TGTGCCATCAGTGAGTCGACTGAGGCCCACGAGCAGTACTTC CAISESTEAHEQYF
TRBD1 TRBJ2-1 TRBV3-1/TRBV3-2 once TGTGCCAGCAGCCGCCAGACAGGGAACAATGAGCAGTTCTTC CASSRQTGNNEQFF
NA TRBJ2-6 TRBV10-3 few TGTGCCATCAGTGAGCCCTCCTCACAGGGGGCCAACGTCCTGACTTTC CAISEPSSQGANVLTF
TRBD1 TRBJ1-2 TRBV28 NA TGTGCCACCTTCTATGGTGGTGGGACAGGGGGGGCCTATGGCTACACCTTC CATFYGGGTGGAYGYTF
TRBD1 TRBJ2-2 TRBV15 NA TGTGCCACCAGCCGGGACAGGGGGCGAGGCGGGGAGCTGTTTTTT CATSRDRGRGGELFF
NA TRBJ1-1 TRBV18 NA TGTGCCAGCTCAGAACAGGGCCCGAACACTGAAGCTTTCTTT CASSEQGPNTEAFF
NA TRBJ2-7 TRBV5-7 NA TGTGCCAGCAACTTAAACGACAGGCCGTTGGCCGAGCAGTACTTC CASNLNDRPLAEQYF
TRBD1 TRBJ2-2 TRBV2 NA TGTGCCAGCAGTGGTGACAGGGGATTCTCGATCGGGGAGCTGTTTTTT CASSGDRGFSIGELFF
TRBD1 TRBJ1-4 TRBV6-5 NA TGTGCCAGCACCAACGGACAGGGGAATGAAAAACTGTTTTTT CASTNGQGNEKLFF
NA TRBJ1-3 TRBV6-5 NA TGTGCCAGCACTATAAGCTCTGGAAACACCATATATTTT CASTISSGNTIYF
TRBD2 TRBJ2-3 TRBV19 NA TGTGCCAGTACCCAATCGGGACTAGTGGGAGATACGCAGTATTTT CASTQSGLVGDTQYF
NA TRBJ1-3 TRBV30 NA TGTGCCTGGAGTGGAGACAGGAGCACCTTCTCTGGAAACACCATATATTTT CAWSGDRSTFSGNTIYF
NA TRBJ2-1 TRBV28 NA TGTGCCAGCAGTTTCGCAGGGCGTTACGGCTCCTACAATGAGCAGTTCTTC CASSFAGRYGSYNEQFF
NA TRBJ1-2 TRBV6-5 medium-sized TGTGCCAGCAGTCCCGGGATCTTCTATGGCTACACCTTC CASSPGIFYGYTF
NA TRBJ1-1 TRBV2 few TGTGCCAGCAGTGAACGAGGGAGTACTGAAGCTTTCTTT CASSERGSTEAFF
TRBD1 TRBJ1-6 TRBV2 NA TGTGCCAGCGGCCAGACAGGGGGCTCCTATAATTCACCCCTCCACTTT CASGQTGGSYNSPLHF
TRBD2 TRBJ2-2 TRBV9 NA TGTGCCAGCAGCCGATTAGCGGGAGGCAACACCGGGGAGCTGTTTTTT CASSRLAGGNTGELFF
TRBD2 TRBJ2-2 TRBV9 NA TGTGCCAGCAGCGTCCATCCCGGGACTAGCGGGAGGAGACGGACCGGGGAGCTGTTTTTT CASSVHPGTSGRRRTGELFF
TRBD1 TRBJ2-1 TRBV19 NA TGTGCCAGTAGTTCCACGGGACAGGGGCCCTACAATGAGCAGTTCTTC CASSSTGQGPYNEQFF
NA TRBJ1-2 TRBV6-6 NA TGTGCCAGCAGTCCTCTCGGCCAAGGGGTGGTTTTGTATGGCTACACCTTC CASSPLGQGVVLYGYTF
TRBD2 TRBJ2-7 TRBV5-6 NA TGTGCCAGCAGCCCCGGACCGGGACTAAGCTCCTACGAGCAGTACTTC CASSPGPGLSSYEQYF
NA TRBJ1-4 TRBV5-1 NA TGCGCCAGCAGCTTGCTGGGGGCTGGAACTAATGAAAAACTGTTTTTT CASSLLGAGTNEKLFF
TRBD1 TRBJ2-7 TRBV20-1 few TGCAGTGCTAGTTTACAGGGGTCTTATGGGGAGCAGTACTTC CSASLQGSYGEQYF
TRBD1 TRBJ1-2 TRBV5-6 once TGTGCCAGCAGCCCGGGGACAGGCCTCGACGGGGGCTACACCTTC CASSPGTGLDGGYTF
NA TRBJ1-5 TRBV28 NA TGTGCCAGCAGTCCGTTACAGGGAAGGGGGAATCAGCCCCAGCATTTT CASSPLQGRGNQPQHF
NA TRBJ2-1 TRBV27 NA TGTGCCAGCAGACGCTACACCGACAGTCTTGAGCAGTTCTTC CASRRYTDSLEQFF
TRBD1 TRBJ2-7 TRBV19 few TGTGCCAGTAAGGGGACAGGGATCTACGAGCAGTACTTC CASKGTGIYEQYF